Presented here are 28 T cell receptor beta chains from one specimen sequenced in a study of blood T cell repertoires in COVID-19. Produced via immunoSEQ multiplex PCR; TCRdb's table is partial and in-frame only. The data contain 240,000 or so clones, 88% of them singletons. The sequenced sample consisted of peripheral blood. Receptors were obtained from a middle-aged woman who had recovered from COVID-19.

The chain couples TRBV2 to TRBJ1-2; D gene uncertain. The germline V gene encodes CDR1 SNHLY and CDR2 FYNNEI. The V and J ends lost 3 bases and 4 bases respectively, with 6 bases between them. CDR3 length: 12 residues. CDR3 DNA sequence: TGTGCCAGCAGTGAGGTCGGCTATGGCTACACCTTC. Residues: CASSEVGYGYTF.

This chain joins TRBV5-4 and TRBJ2-7; D is possibly TRBD1 (6 bases). Per germline, CDR1 SGHNT and CDR2 YYREEE (reference sequence). The germline V and J ends were trimmed by 4 bases and 3 bases, with 8 bases remaining between them. The CDR3 is 12 residues long. CDR3 in DNA: TGTGCCAGCAGCCGGGACATCTACGAGCAGTACTTC. It encodes CASSRDIYEQYF. Full variable domain (rest looked up from reference TRBV5-4 and TRBJ2-7): ETGVTQSPTHLIKTRGQQVTLRCSSQSGHNTVSWYQQALGQGPQFIFQYYREEENGRGNFPPRFSGLQFPNYSSELNVNALELDDSALYLCASSRDIYEQYFGPGTRLTVT.

V gene TRBV19 combines with J gene TRBJ1-2; a possible D gene is TRBD1 (5 bases). Per germline, CDR1 LNHDA and CDR2 SQIVND (reference sequence). This CDR3 has 12 amino acids. Trimming removed 9 bases from V and 2 bases from J, with 10 bases in between. The CDR3 region is CASRRQNYGYTF. The CDR3 bases are TGTGCCAGCCGGAGACAGAACTATGGCTACACCTTC.

This clone occurred once. This chain uses TRBV29-1 with TRBJ2-7; possible D gene TRBD2, 6 bases. Trimming left V 1 base short and J 3 bases short, with 10 bases between. The CDR3 has 13 amino acids. CDR1 and CDR2 from the germline V gene are SQVTM and ANQGSEA. CDR3 bases: TGCAGCGTTGAAGGCGGGGAGCGCTACGAGCAGTACTTC. Translation: CSVEGGERYEQYF.

The chain carries TRBV7-9 and TRBJ2-3, with TRBD1 as a possible D gene (5 bases). The germline CDR1 and CDR2 sequences are SEHNR and FQNEAQ (reference sequence). V was shortened by 8 bases and J by 7 bases, with 13 bases between the two germline ends. The CDR3 covers 12 residues. CDR3 nucleotides: TGTGCCAGCGGGGCCCCGGCTTATACGCAGTATTTT. Amino acids: CASGAPAYTQYF.

The chain couples TRBV2 to TRBJ2-7; the match to TRBD2 covers 10 bases. V was pared by 4 bases and J by 4 bases, with 7 bases of the junction left unmatched. There are 15 residues in the CDR3. Germline V gene sequence: CDR1 SNHLY, CDR2 FYNNEI. CDR3 DNA sequence: TGTGCCAGCAGTGGATCCGGGACTAGCGCATACGAGCAGTACTTC. Amino acids: CASSGSGTSAYEQYF.

The chain has TRBV19 and TRBJ2-4; no reliable D call. This CDR3 has 12 residues. CDR1 is LNHDA, CDR2 SQIVND, per germline (reference sequence). Trimming pared 3 bases from V and 11 bases from J, leaving 11 bases between. The CDR3 reads CASSIPPGFQYF. The CDR3 DNA is TGTGCCAGTAGTATCCCCCCGGGTTTTCAGTACTTC.

The chain carries TRBV27 and TRBJ2-2; weak D call: TRBD2 (6 bases). CDR3 size: 15 residues. Between the trimmed V and J ends, which lost 6 bases and 2 bases, there was a span of 13 bases. CDR1 and CDR2 (germline): MNHEY, SMNVEV (reference sequence). The CDR3 spells CASSQTSLNTGELFF. The CDR3 DNA reads as TGTGCCAGCAGCCAAACTAGCCTAAACACCGGGGAGCTGTTTTTT.

The chain uses TRBV9 and TRBJ2-6; D gene uncertain. Germline lookup yields CDR1 SGDLS and CDR2 YYNGEE. With 2 bases removed from V and 1 base from J, the gap between germline ends came to 13 bases. The CDR3 sequence is 17 residues long. Written as DNA, the CDR3 is TGTGCCAGCAGCGTGGGCGCTACGACATCTGGGGCCAACGTCCTGACTTTC. This encodes CASSVGATTSGANVLTF.

This rearrangement joins TRBV30 to TRBJ2-2, with 10 positions matching TRBD2. Germline CDR1 is GTSNPN and CDR2 is SVGIG (reference sequence). The CDR3 covers 15 residues. V shed 1 base, J shed 7 bases, and the junction held 6 bases outside the gene matches. CDR3 nucleotide sequence: TGTGCCTGGAGTGGGCTAGCGGGAGCGGGCGGGGAGCTGTTTTTT. Translating gives CAWSGLAGAGGELFF.

CDR3 DNA: TGTGCCAGCAGCCAAGGGGGCGGGGCAGAGACCCAGTACTTC. This codes for CASSQGGGAETQYF. The chain uses TRBV3-1 (or the pseudogene TRBV3-2) and TRBJ2-5, with a possible D match to TRBD2 (6 bases). Germline CDR1 is LGHDT and CDR2 is YNNKEL (reference sequence). Trimming took off 1 base at V and 4 bases at J, with 10 bases between the two ends. CDR3 length equals 14 residues.

The genes are TRBV27 and TRBJ2-3, with 7 nucleotides matching TRBD2. V was clipped by 6 bases and J by 1 base; unmatched bases: 7. The CDR3 covers 15 residues. In germline, CDR1 is MNHEY, CDR2 SMNVEV (reference sequence). CDR3 coding DNA: TGTGCCAGCAGCAAGGGGAGGGCCCGCACAGATACGCAGTATTTT. Translating it yields CASSKGRARTDTQYF.

The chain carries TRBV4-3 and TRBJ2-2; D might be TRBD2 (5 bases). V shed 1 base and J shed 4 bases, with 13 bases lying between them. CDR3 length: 16 amino acids. Germline V gene data show CDR1 as LGHNA and CDR2 as YSLEER. The CDR3 spells CASSQAVEAATGELFF. For the CDR3, the DNA is TGCGCCAGCAGCCAAGCGGTGGAGGCGGCCACCGGGGAGCTGTTTTTT.

The chain joins TRBV6-5 to TRBJ2-1; 8 nucleotides line up with TRBD2. The length of the CDR3 is 14 residues. V dropped 7 bases and J dropped 2; count of bases not matched to a gene: 4. CDR1 is MNHEY, CDR2 SVGAGI, per germline. The CDR3 DNA is TGTGCCAGCACTACTAGCGGTACCTACAATGAGCAGTTCTTC. Its translation is CASTTSGTYNEQFF.

The rearrangement joins TRBV5-1 to TRBJ1-4; D is unclear. Germline V gene sequence: CDR1 SGHRS, CDR2 YFSETQ. The CDR3 has 15 residues. V gave up 4 bases and J gave up 2 bases, with 12 bases separating them. The CDR3 sequence is CASSGGRGTNEKLFF. The CDR3, as DNA: TGCGCCAGCAGCGGAGGGCGCGGGACTAATGAAAAACTGTTTTTT.

The rearrangement uses TRBV5-1 and TRBJ1-1, with TRBD1 matching over 10 bases. With 0 bases clipped from V and 4 bases from J, the junction kept 3 bases outside the gene matches. This CDR3 comprises 15 residues. Germline CDR1 SGHRS, CDR2 YFSETQ. CDR3 residues: CASSLGDRGGTEAFF. The CDR3 coding sequence is TGCGCCAGCAGCTTGGGGGACAGGGGAGGCACTGAAGCTTTCTTT.

This sequence joins TRBV7-9 and TRBJ2-3; 13 bases match TRBD2. Germline trimming cut 5 bases from V and 3 bases from J; bases unmatched to any gene: 5. CDR3 length equals 16 residues. Germline assignment: CDR1 SEHNR and CDR2 FQNEAQ (reference sequence). Here the CDR3 DNA reads TGTGCCAGCAGCCGGACTAGCGGGGGATCTACAGATACGCAGTATTTT. This encodes CASSRTSGGSTDTQYF.

The chain's CDR3 is CASHRTGRGGTEAFF. CDR3 coding DNA: TGTGCCAGCCATCGGACAGGCCGAGGAGGCACTGAAGCTTTCTTT. The V call is TRBV25-1, the J call TRBJ1-1; 7 bases match TRBD1. CDR1 and CDR2 from the germline V gene are MGHDK and SYGVNS. The CDR3 length is 15 residues. V shed 8 bases, J shed 4 bases, and the junction held 13 bases outside the gene matches. Looking up the rest from reference TRBV25-1 and TRBJ1-1 gives the full variable domain: EADIYQTPRYLVIGTGKKITLECSQTMGHDKMYWYQQDPGMELHLIHYSYGVNSTEKGDLSSESTVSRIRTEHFPLTLESARPSHTSQYLCASHRTGRGGTEAFFGQGTRLTVV.

This clone was seen more than once but under ten times. The chain is built from TRBV7-9 and TRBJ1-2, with 8 positions matching TRBD1. Per germline, CDR1 SEHNR and CDR2 FQNEAQ (reference sequence). Unmatched junction bases numbered 13, after V lost 4 bases and J lost 6 bases. This CDR3 has 16 amino acids. As DNA, the CDR3 is TGTGCCAGCAGCTCTAGCGACCACGGGACAGGAAATGGCTACACCTTC. It yields the protein CASSSSDHGTGNGYTF.

In this sample, this clone turned up once. The chain uses TRBV12-3 or TRBV12-4 and TRBJ1-3; no clear D. The CDR3 has 12 residues. V dropped 7 bases and J dropped 2 bases, with 6 bases sitting between them. The CDR3 reads CASTPPGNTIYF. The CDR3 DNA reads as TGTGCCAGCACCCCTCCTGGAAACACCATATATTTT.

The V and J genes are TRBV29-1 and TRBJ2-7; 10 nucleotides match TRBD1. Germline CDR1 reads SQVTM; CDR2 reads ANQGSEA. This CDR3 is 12 amino acids long. The trim removed 7 bases at V and 8 bases at J, leaving 8 bases unmatched. Written as DNA, the CDR3 is TGCAGCGCCGGACAGGGGGGCGGTAAGCAGTACTTC. Its protein product is CSAGQGGGKQYF.

This rearrangement joins TRBV15 to TRBJ2-2; TRBD2 might be the D (6 bases). The CDR3 consists of 16 residues. Trimming removed 1 base at V and 1 base at J, with 10 bases between. Looked up from germline, CDR1 is LNHNV and CDR2 is YYDKDF (reference sequence). The CDR3 protein is CATSRVRAGNTGELFF. In nucleotides, the CDR3 is TGTGCCACCAGCAGAGTTCGAGCGGGGAACACCGGGGAGCTGTTTTTT.

The V gene is TRBV9, the J gene TRBJ2-3, with unresolved D. The CDR3 has 12 amino acids. Germline V lookup: CDR1 SGDLS, CDR2 YYNGEE. Trimming shortened V by 4 bases and J by 1 base, and 4 bases separated the two germline ends. The CDR3 loop reads CASSRGTDTQYF. The CDR3 DNA reads as TGTGCCAGCAGCCGCGGCACAGATACGCAGTATTTT.

This sequence joins TRBV30 and TRBJ2-7; 7 nucleotides align to TRBD2. Germline CDR1 is GTSNPN and CDR2 is SVGIG (reference sequence). This CDR3 has 15 residues. The ends lost 3 bases at V and 5 bases at J; junction bases unmatched: 13. The CDR3 DNA reads as TGTGCCTGGAGGGTGAGGGGAGGGAGGTTTAACGAGCAGTACTTC. Translation: CAWRVRGGRFNEQYF.

The CDR3 DNA follows: TGTGCCAGCAGTCTACGGGGAGCTTTCTTT. Translated: CASSLRGAFF. The chain recombines TRBV6-5 with TRBJ1-1; no firm D call. The CDR3 loop spans 10 amino acids. Trimming pared 5 bases from V and 10 bases from J, leaving 8 bases between. Germline loops: CDR1 MNHEY, CDR2 SVGAGI.

This chain uses TRBV10-3 with TRBJ1-1; TRBD1 agrees at 8 bases. CDR3 length equals 14 residues. Germline CDR1 and CDR2: ENHRY and SYGVKD. The J segment lost 1 base and the V segment lost 7 bases, leaving 5 bases of the junction unmatched. CDR3 sequence (DNA): TGTGCCATCACCCACGGACAGGGGAACACTGAAGCTTTCTTT. This translates into CAITHGQGNTEAFF.

The chain links TRBV9 to TRBJ2-2; 7 nucleotides line up with TRBD2. Germline CDR1 is SGDLS and CDR2 is YYNGEE. Trimming at V came to 4 bases and at J to 4 bases, leaving 10 bases not matched to a gene. The CDR3 has 16 residues. CDR3 nucleotide sequence: TGTGCCAGCAGCCCCCTGGCGGGAGTTGCCACCGGGGAGCTGTTTTTT. As protein: CASSPLAGVATGELFF.

V and J are TRBV7-9 and TRBJ2-5, with a weak D call TRBD2 (5 bases). Trimming pared 5 bases from V and 5 bases from J, leaving 12 bases between. Germline V lookup: CDR1 SEHNR, CDR2 FQNEAQ (reference sequence). CDR3 size: 13 residues. The DNA for the CDR3 is TGTGCCAGCAGCCCGGACCCGGGGGAGACCCAGTACTTC. It encodes CASSPDPGETQYF.